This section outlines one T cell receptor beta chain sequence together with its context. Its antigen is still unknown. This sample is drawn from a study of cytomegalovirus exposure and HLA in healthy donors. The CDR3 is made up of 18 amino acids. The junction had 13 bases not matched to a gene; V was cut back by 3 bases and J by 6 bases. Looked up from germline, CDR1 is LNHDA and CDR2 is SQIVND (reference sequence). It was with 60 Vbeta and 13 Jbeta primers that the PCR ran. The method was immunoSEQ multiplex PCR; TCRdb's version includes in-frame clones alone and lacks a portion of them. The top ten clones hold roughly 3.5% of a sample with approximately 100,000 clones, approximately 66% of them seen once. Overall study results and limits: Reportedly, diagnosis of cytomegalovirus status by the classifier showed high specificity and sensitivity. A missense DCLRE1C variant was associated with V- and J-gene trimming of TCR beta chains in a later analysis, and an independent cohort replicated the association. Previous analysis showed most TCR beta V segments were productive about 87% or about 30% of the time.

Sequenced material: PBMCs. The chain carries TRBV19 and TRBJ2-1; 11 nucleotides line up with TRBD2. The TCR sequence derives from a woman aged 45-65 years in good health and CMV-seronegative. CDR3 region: CASSISRLAGGRPNEQFF. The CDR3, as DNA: TGTGCCAGTAGTATTAGCAGGCTAGCGGGAGGAAGGCCCAATGAGCAGTTCTTC.